The clone carrying this T cell receptor beta chain was seen more than once but under ten times. The antigen is unknown. Germline-derived CDR1 and CDR2 are MNHEY and SVGAGI. The CDR3 runs to 14 residues. V lost 7 bases to trimming and J lost 0 bases, with 13 bases between them. The entry originates in a study of shared clonotypes between healthy human individuals. Study observations and caveats: For naive CD4 cells, around 5.1% of clonotypes were shared across a handful of donors.

A split of CD4+ cells into CD45RA+ naive and CD45RA-negative memory subsets was performed. TCRdb's table, derived via immunoSEQ multiplex PCR, lists solely in-frame clones and lacks some. The table has roughly 2.2 million clones, approximately 93% seen once. V and J are TRBV6-5 and TRBJ2-7; D call uncertain. Sequences were obtained from naive CD4+ T cells from PBMCs. Subset indicated: CD45RA+ positively selected. The sequence was collected from a man between 18 and 35 years old in good health. Some clones in this sample may be carry-over from other donors' samples. CDR3 region: CASTTVGSSYEQYF. The CDR3 DNA follows: TGTGCCAGCACTACTGTCGGTAGCTCCTACGAGCAGTACTTC.